Following are 25 T cell receptor beta chains from one sample sequenced in a study of OX40 agonist ivuxolimab in advanced cancers. Using immunoSEQ multiplex PCR, the repertoire was profiled, and TCRdb retains in-frame clones only, with some absent. The sample shows approximately 64,000 clones, about 88% of them seen only once. The sequences come from CD4+ or CD8+ T cells sorted from blood, collected in a trial of the OX40 agonist ivuxolimab. The receptor source for this set is an adult with an advanced solid tumor such as melanoma, head and neck, liver or kidney cancer.

The chain couples TRBV5-4 to TRBJ2-3, with 12 bases fitting TRBD1. In germline, CDR1 is SGHNT, CDR2 YYREEE (reference sequence). Trimming at V came to 6 bases and at J to 6 bases, leaving 11 bases not matched to a gene. The length of the CDR3 is 16 residues. DNA for the CDR3: TGTGCCAGCAACCTAGGAGGGACAGGGGGCATCGATACGCAGTATTTT. Amino acid sequence: CASNLGGTGGIDTQYF.

This clone was counted once. The gene calls are TRBV30 and TRBJ1-3; D may be TRBD1 (5 bases). V gave up 2 bases and J gave up 2 bases, with 13 bases separating them. This CDR3 has 15 residues. Germline V gene lookup returns CDR1 GTSNPN and CDR2 SVGIG (reference sequence). Here the CDR3 reads CAWSTRGLPGNTIYF. The CDR3 coding sequence is TGTGCCTGGAGTACCCGGGGCCTGCCTGGAAACACCATATATTTT.

The chain has TRBV25-1 and TRBJ2-5; D is perhaps TRBD1 or TRBD2 (6 bases each). From germline, CDR1 is MGHDK and CDR2 SYGVNS. Trimming took off 6 bases at V and 3 bases at J, with 20 bases between the two ends. The CDR3 length is 16 residues. This chain's CDR3 is CASSLEGTFFKETQYF. The CDR3 DNA reads as TGTGCCAGCAGCTTGGAGGGGACATTTTTTAAAGAGACCCAGTACTTC.

This rearrangement joins TRBV2 to TRBJ2-2; 8 nucleotides match TRBD1. CDR3 length: 16 amino acids. J was trimmed by 2 bases and V by 6 bases; bases with no gene match: 8. Germline CDR1 and CDR2: SNHLY and FYNNEI. Here the CDR3 DNA reads TGTGCCAGCAGCACTCAGGGGGCAGCTAACACCGGGGAGCTGTTTTTT. Amino acids: CASSTQGAANTGELFF.

The CDR3 coding sequence is TGTGCCAGCAGCTTCGGGGGTTTAATCAATGAGCAGTTCTTC. This translates into CASSFGGLINEQFF. V is TRBV7-2 and J is TRBJ2-1; D might be TRBD2 (6 bases). Germline lookup yields CDR1 SGHTA and CDR2 FQGNSA. The CDR3 sequence is 14 residues long. V shed 3 bases and J shed 6 bases, with 12 bases lying between them.

The chain has TRBV5-1 and TRBJ2-5, with D possibly being TRBD2 (5 bases). V lost 1 base and J lost 5, with 15 bases in between. The CDR3 extends over 15 amino acids. Per germline, CDR1 SGHRS and CDR2 YFSETQ. CDR3 amino acids: CASSLSSGNGETQYF. In nucleotides, the CDR3 is TGCGCCAGCAGCTTGTCATCGGGGAATGGTGAGACCCAGTACTTC.

For this clone: One junction end does not reproduce the germline sequence, and a read error may be involved. The chain employs TRBV5-4 and TRBJ2-5; D is possibly TRBD1 (6 bases). Per the germline V gene, CDR1 is SGHNT and CDR2 is YYREEE (reference sequence). CDR3 length: 14 amino acids. The CDR3 protein is CAGSLAGTQETQYF. Written as DNA, the CDR3 is TGTGCCGGCAGCTTGGCCGGGACACAAGAGACCCAGTACTTC.

This rearrangement joins TRBV9 to TRBJ2-1, with D tentatively TRBD1 (6 bases). V was clipped by 2 bases and J by 4 bases, with 10 bases between them. Looked up from germline, CDR1 is SGDLS and CDR2 is YYNGEE. The CDR3 totals 14 residues. The CDR3 here is CASSVTGQYNEQFF. DNA of the CDR3: TGTGCCAGCAGCGTCACAGGACAGTACAATGAGCAGTTCTTC. Using reference TRBV9 and TRBJ2-1 for the parts outside the CDR3, the full variable domain is DSGVTQTPKHLITATGQRVTLRCSPRSGDLSVYWYQQSLDQGLQFLIQYYNGEERAKGNILERFSAQQFPDLHSELNLSSLELGDSALYFCASSVTGQYNEQFFGPGTRLTVL.

In the case of this clone: At one boundary the junction diverges from the germline segment, which might be a read error. In the same sample, other DNA sequences code for this CDR3. The chain has TRBV6-5 and TRBJ1-1; D gene unclear. The CDR3 runs to 14 residues. Germline V gene sequence: CDR1 MNHEY, CDR2 SVGAGI. CDR3 in amino acids: CASSSPVMNTEAFF. Written as DNA, the CDR3 is TGCGCCAGCAGTTCCCCGGTTATGAACACTGAAGCTTTCTTT.

This chain links TRBV7-2 with TRBJ1-1; 12 bases fit TRBD1. The CDR3 runs to 15 residues. The ends lost 2 bases at V and 6 bases at J; junction bases unmatched: 4. Germline V gene lookup returns CDR1 SGHTA and CDR2 FQGNSA. CDR3 nucleotides: TGTGCCAGCAGCTTACCGGGACAGGGGGCTTCTGAAGCTTTCTTT. Translating it yields CASSLPGQGASEAFF.

V and J are TRBV6-5 and TRBJ2-7, with no clear D. V lost 5 bases and J lost 5, with 10 bases in between. The CDR3 is 12 residues long. CDR1 is MNHEY and CDR2 is SVGAGI in the germline V gene. In nucleotides, the CDR3 is TGTGCCAGCAGTAAAGTACGGGACGAGCAGTACTTC. It encodes CASSKVRDEQYF.

The chain employs TRBV6-4 and TRBJ1-1; D not resolved. The V gene's germline CDR1 is MRHNA and CDR2 SNTAGT. The CDR3 is made up of 13 amino acids. Deletions cut 4 bases from V and 3 bases from J, with 9 bases between. The CDR3 nucleotides read TGTGCCAGCAGTGTAAACCCAGACACTGAAGCTTTCTTT. Amino acids: CASSVNPDTEAFF.

V is TRBV6-5 and J is TRBJ2-1; D possibly corresponds to TRBD1 (5 bases). The V and J ends lost 0 bases and 9 bases respectively, with 9 bases between them. CDR1 is MNHEY and CDR2 is SVGAGI in the germline V gene. This CDR3 contains 13 residues. The CDR3 sequence is CASSYSYQGEQFF. CDR3 nucleotides: TGTGCCAGCAGTTACTCGTATCAGGGTGAGCAGTTCTTC.

The chain is built from TRBV10-3 and TRBJ2-1; no clear D gene. Germline CDR1 reads ENHRY; CDR2 reads SYGVKD. CDR3 length equals 16 residues. V was cut by 0 bases and J by 9 bases, with 18 bases left in between. CDR3 coding DNA: TGTGCCATCAGTGAGTCGGGCTCGGACCCTCGGACTGAGCAGTTCTTC. Protein: CAISESGSDPRTEQFF.

The CDR3 region has the DNA TGTGCCAGCGGGGAAGATACGCAGTATTTT. Protein sequence: CASGEDTQYF. The chain links TRBV2 to TRBJ2-3; no clear D gene. Deletions cut 8 bases from V and 5 bases from J, with 5 bases between. Germline loops: CDR1 SNHLY, CDR2 FYNNEI. The CDR3 is made up of 10 amino acids.

This clone was seen once. The chain joins TRBV27 to TRBJ2-1; 9 bases fit TRBD2. The V and J ends lost 8 bases and 8 bases, in that order; junction bases with no gene match: 13. The CDR3 is 15 amino acids. Germline V CDR1 and CDR2: MNHEY, SMNVEV (reference sequence). CDR3 sequence reads: CASYPAGLAGDEQFF. The CDR3, as DNA: TGTGCCAGCTACCCTGCGGGACTAGCAGGGGATGAGCAGTTCTTC.

The chain uses TRBV7-9 and TRBJ1-6, with D uncertain. Germline V CDR1 and CDR2: SEHNR, FQNEAQ (reference sequence). Trimming removed 1 base at V and 10 bases at J, with 8 bases between. The CDR3 totals 13 residues. The DNA of the CDR3 is TGTGCCAGCAGCTTAGACTGGGAGTCACCCCTCCACTTT. Protein sequence: CASSLDWESPLHF.

The gene calls are TRBV19 and TRBJ1-4; D unresolved. Germline lookup yields CDR1 LNHDA and CDR2 SQIVND (reference sequence). The CDR3 loop spans 13 amino acids. The ends were cut back, 6 bases at V and 3 bases at J, with 8 bases in the middle. CDR3 in DNA: TGTGCCAGTAGAGGTCGGGCTAATGAAAAACTGTTTTTT. Its translation is CASRGRANEKLFF.

The rearrangement links TRBV7-2 to TRBJ2-7; 7 positions agree with TRBD1. This CDR3 is built from 18 residues. The trim removed 2 bases at V and 3 bases at J, leaving 16 bases unmatched. Germline V gives CDR1 SGHTA, CDR2 FQGNSA. The DNA for the CDR3 is TGTGCCAGCAGCTTAAAAAACCCGAGACAGGGCTACTTCTACGAGCAGTACTTC. This sequence encodes CASSLKNPRQGYFYEQYF.

This clone has only one observation. The gene calls are TRBV28 and TRBJ2-7, with 7 bases matching TRBD2. Germline V gene lookup returns CDR1 MDHEN and CDR2 SYDVKM. J lost 2 bases, V lost 2 bases, and 3 bases had no gene match. This CDR3 spans 14 amino acids. CDR3 in amino acids: CASSLLAVTYEQYF. CDR3 nucleotide sequence: TGTGCCAGCAGTTTACTAGCGGTAACCTACGAGCAGTACTTC.

The V call is TRBV7-8, the J call TRBJ2-1; 11 bases match TRBD1. V lost 4 bases to trimming and J lost 7 bases; unmatched junction nucleotides: 9. This CDR3 region has 16 residues. CDR1 SGHVS and CDR2 FQNEAQ come from the germline V gene. Here the CDR3 DNA reads TGTGCCAGCAGCTCATCCGGGACAGGGGGAAGGAATGAGCAGTTCTTC. Its protein is CASSSSGTGGRNEQFF. The whole variable domain, remainder taken from reference TRBV7-8 and TRBJ2-1, is GAGVSQSPRYKVAKRGQDVALRCDPISGHVSLFWYQQALGQGPEFLTYFQNEAQLDKSGLPSDRFFAERPEGSVSTLKIQRTQQEDSAVYLCASSSSGTGGRNEQFFGPGTRLTVL.

V and J are TRBV4-1 and TRBJ1-3; D gene uncertain. The CDR3 loop spans 15 amino acids. Germline CDR1 MGHRA, CDR2 YSYEKL. The V end was cut by 1 base, the J end by 4 bases, with 11 bases between. CDR3: CASSQGLSGGNTIYF. The CDR3 DNA reads as TGCGCCAGCAGCCAAGGTTTATCGGGGGGAAACACCATATATTTT.

J is TRBJ2-7 and V is TRBV5-6, with 7 bases identical to TRBD2. The junction had 16 bases not matched to a gene; V was cut back by 7 bases and J by 6 bases. This CDR3 has 15 residues. Germline V CDR1 and CDR2: SGHDT, YYEEEE. The CDR3 DNA sequence: TGTGCCAGCCTCCCCGGGGAGGGACGCAGCTCCGAGCAGTACTTC. Translating it yields CASLPGEGRSSEQYF.

V usage is TRBV5-6 and J usage is TRBJ2-1; D uncertain. Germline CDR1 SGHDT, CDR2 YYEEEE. The V and J ends lost 4 bases and 9 bases respectively, with 8 bases between them. The CDR3 sequence is 11 residues long. The CDR3: CASSLYGEQFF. DNA for the CDR3: TGTGCCAGCAGCCTATACGGTGAGCAGTTCTTC.

The rearrangement joins TRBV28 to TRBJ2-5, with D possibly matching TRBD2 (6 bases). Looked up from germline, CDR1 is MDHEN and CDR2 is SYDVKM. This CDR3 is built from 15 residues. With 3 bases removed from V and 4 bases from J, the gap between germline ends came to 15 bases. CDR3: CASSFPGVGRETQYF. Written as DNA, the CDR3 is TGTGCCAGCAGTTTCCCGGGGGTAGGGAGAGAGACCCAGTACTTC.